This is a list of T cell receptor beta chains from one sample in a study of blood T cell repertoires in COVID-19. The protocol was immunoSEQ multiplex PCR, while the TCRdb copy is restricted to in-frame clones and leaves out a portion. Among approximately 230,000 clones listed, nearly 90% were seen once. The specimen was peripheral blood. These receptors were collected from a man aged 18 to 30 with active or convalescent COVID-19. Both conserved end residues are part of each CDR3. A D gene is named only where the DNA matches it firmly. The size entry is marked missing in some rows and otherwise reads once, few, many or a size class.

v_call	d_call	clone_size	j_call	cdr3_aa	cdr3_nt
TRBV3-1/TRBV3-2	TRBD1	few	TRBJ1-3	CASSSGTVVFSGNTIYF	TGTGCCAGCAGTTCCGGGACAGTAGTATTCTCTGGAAACACCATATATTTT
TRBV10-3	TRBD1	-	TRBJ1-2	CAISPSTGAKANYGYTF	TGTGCCATCAGCCCCTCGACAGGGGCGAAAGCTAACTATGGCTACACCTTC
TRBV7-7	-	-	TRBJ2-5	CASSLIPGLPGETQYF	TGTGCTAGCAGCTTAATCCCGGGACTCCCGGGCGAGACCCAGTACTTC
TRBV29-1	TRBD2	-	TRBJ2-1	CSVDSQRELGNEQFF	TGCAGCGTTGATAGCCAGCGGGAGTTGGGCAATGAGCAGTTCTTC
TRBV19	-	-	TRBJ2-1	CASSMVQSNEQFF	TGTGCCAGTAGTATGGTGCAGTCCAATGAGCAGTTCTTC
TRBV27	TRBD1	-	TRBJ1-1	CASSFRGLTEAFF	TGTGCCAGCAGTTTCAGGGGGCTAACTGAAGCTTTCTTT
TRBV5-5	-	-	TRBJ1-1	CASSLQRNTEAFF	TGTGCCAGCAGCTTACAAAGGAACACTGAAGCTTTCTTT
TRBV7-6	-	-	TRBJ2-3	CASSLRSGGGSTDTQYF	TGTGCCAGCAGCTTACGAAGTGGGGGGGGCTCCACAGATACGCAGTATTTT
TRBV28	TRBD1	-	TRBJ1-6	CASREDRVEYSPLHF	TGTGCCAGCAGGGAAGACAGGGTGGAATATTCACCCCTCCACTTT
TRBV5-1	TRBD1	-	TRBJ2-6	CASSKDRAGANVLTF	TGCGCCAGCAGCAAGGACAGGGCTGGGGCCAACGTCCTGACTTTC
TRBV7-7	-	-	TRBJ2-5	CASSLRGGPQETQYF	TGTGCTAGCAGCTTAAGAGGAGGACCTCAAGAGACCCAGTACTTC
TRBV12-5	-	-	TRBJ1-2	CVHIPPDSPGGYTF	TGTGTCCACATCCCTCCGGACAGCCCGGGTGGCTACACCTTC
TRBV7-2	-	-	TRBJ1-1	CASSFRAQRNTEAFF	TGTGCCAGCAGCTTCAGGGCCCAAAGGAACACTGAAGCTTTCTTT
TRBV19	-	-	TRBJ2-1	CASSAHRGLTPPRFF	TGTGCCAGTAGTGCCCATCGAGGCCTAACACCTCCTCGGTTCTTC
TRBV6-4	-	-	TRBJ2-3	CASKLTELEDTQYF	TGTGCCAGCAAGTTAACAGAGTTGGAAGATACGCAGTATTTT
TRBV6-6	TRBD2	-	TRBJ2-1	CASRRWGGTSPNEQFF	TGTGCCAGCAGACGGTGGGGCGGGACTAGCCCTAATGAGCAGTTCTTC
TRBV27	-	-	TRBJ1-5	CASSLSGDQPQHF	TGTGCCAGCAGTTTGTCGGGGGATCAGCCCCAGCATTTT
TRBV6-2/TRBV6-3	-	-	TRBJ2-2	CASSHRRGDTGELFF	TGTGCCAGCAGCCACAGGAGGGGAGACACCGGGGAGCTGTTTTTT
TRBV7-8	TRBD2	-	TRBJ2-3	CALHRLAGGPGTPDTQYF	TGTGCCCTCCACCGACTAGCGGGAGGGCCTGGTACCCCAGATACGCAGTATTTT
TRBV5-4	TRBD1	once	TRBJ2-2	CASRAGQGRNTGELFF	TGTGCCAGCAGGGCTGGACAGGGTAGAAACACCGGGGAGCTGTTTTTT
TRBV11-3	TRBD1	-	TRBJ2-1	CASSLDTDRERNEQFF	TGTGCCAGCAGCTTAGATACTGACAGGGAACGGAATGAGCAGTTCTTC
TRBV5-6	-	-	TRBJ1-2	CASEQGRYGYTF	TGTGCCAGCGAACAGGGTCGATATGGCTACACCTTC
TRBV9	-	-	TRBJ2-3	CASSVRQDTDTQYF	TGTGCCAGCAGCGTACGGCAGGACACAGATACGCAGTATTTT
TRBV4-2	TRBD1	few	TRBJ1-1	CASSQNLGTGDTEAFF	TGTGCCAGCAGCCAAAACCTCGGGACAGGGGACACTGAAGCTTTCTTT
TRBV18	TRBD1	-	TRBJ1-1	CASSSDRASTEAFF	TGTGCCAGCTCGTCCGACAGGGCCTCCACTGAAGCTTTCTTT
TRBV19	-	-	TRBJ1-2	CASSTTFSGVSYGYTF	TGTGCCAGTAGTACCACATTCTCAGGGGTCTCCTATGGCTACACCTTC
TRBV25-1	-	-	TRBJ1-2	CASSELTAGSSYGYTF	TGTGCCAGCAGTGAATTGACGGCGGGATCGAGCTATGGCTACACCTTC
TRBV18	-	-	TRBJ2-5	CASSPRTAEETQYF	TGTGCCAGCTCACCTAGAACGGCGGAAGAGACCCAGTACTTC
TRBV6-5	-	-	TRBJ1-6	CASRRAGNSPLHF	TGTGCCAGCAGGAGGGCGGGGAATTCACCCCTCCACTTT
TRBV9	-	few	TRBJ1-2	CASSVAADYYGYTF	TGTGCCAGCAGCGTAGCTGCAGACTACTATGGCTACACCTTC
TRBV5-4	TRBD1	-	TRBJ1-6	CASTPGQGDQPLHF	TGTGCCAGCACACCGGGACAGGGGGACCAACCCCTCCACTTT
TRBV4-1	-	-	TRBJ1-5	CASSQQVSGPLNQPQHF	TGCGCCAGCAGCCAGCAAGTCTCAGGTCCCCTTAATCAGCCCCAGCATTTT
TRBV19	TRBD1	-	TRBJ1-1	CASSRDRGQFDTEAFF	TGTGCCAGTAGTAGAGACAGGGGGCAGTTCGACACTGAAGCTTTCTTT
TRBV7-2	-	-	TRBJ2-7	CASSLLGNTGSSYEQYF	TGTGCCAGCAGCTTATTAGGGAACACAGGGAGCTCCTACGAGCAGTACTTC
TRBV5-5	-	few	TRBJ2-2	CASSSHTGELFF	TGTGCCAGCAGCTCTCACACCGGGGAGCTGTTTTTT
TRBV10-3	-	-	TRBJ1-5	CAISESRVNQPQHF	TGTGCCATCAGTGAGTCACGGGTCAATCAGCCCCAGCATTTT
TRBV18	-	-	TRBJ2-5	CASSPPSAGGETQYF	TGTGCCAGCTCACCACCTTCGGCAGGGGGGGAGACCCAGTACTTC
TRBV7-9	-	-	TRBJ2-1	CASSSPLNEQFF	TGTGCCAGCAGCTCCCCTTTGAATGAGCAGTTCTTC
TRBV10-3	-	-	TRBJ1-5	CAINSGKGDQPQHF	TGTGCCATCAATTCCGGGAAGGGCGATCAGCCCCAGCATTTT
TRBV19	-	-	TRBJ1-1	CASSQDREAFF	TGTGCCAGTAGTCAGGACAGAGAAGCTTTCTTT
TRBV6-2/TRBV6-3	TRBD2	-	TRBJ2-3	CASSPRWLAGGPNTQYF	TGTGCCAGCAGCCCGAGGTGGCTAGCGGGGGGGCCTAATACGCAGTATTTT
TRBV19	TRBD2	-	TRBJ2-3	CASTLSGANTDTQYF	TGTGCCAGTACTTTAAGCGGGGCCAACACAGATACGCAGTATTTT
TRBV11-2	-	-	TRBJ2-1	CASSLLRAGGSSYNEQFF	TGTGCCAGCAGCTTACTCCGGGCGGGCGGAAGCTCCTACAATGAGCAGTTCTTC
TRBV13	-	once	TRBJ2-1	CASSTAVASSYNEQFF	TGTGCCAGCAGCACAGCGGTAGCGAGCTCCTACAATGAGCAGTTCTTC
TRBV27	TRBD1	-	TRBJ2-4	CASSFGQGATKNIQYF	TGTGCCAGCAGTTTTGGGCAGGGGGCGACCAAAAACATTCAGTACTTC
TRBV5-5	-	-	TRBJ2-3	CASSLIRGTGDTQYF	TGTGCCAGCAGCTTAATCCGGGGAACGGGAGATACGCAGTATTTT
TRBV3-1/TRBV3-2	TRBD1	-	TRBJ2-1	CASSLATGTALDNEQFF	TGTGCCAGCAGCCTAGCAACCGGGACAGCACTTGACAATGAGCAGTTCTTC
TRBV30	TRBD1	-	TRBJ2-3	CAWGRQGWDTQYF	TGTGCCTGGGGGAGACAGGGCTGGGATACGCAGTATTTT
TRBV19	-	-	TRBJ1-5	CASSIGTGFSNQPQHF	TGTGCCAGTAGTATAGGTACGGGATTTAGCAATCAGCCCCAGCATTTT
TRBV7-9	-	-	TRBJ1-2	CASSLAQAHGYTF	TGTGCCAGCAGCTTAGCCCAGGCCCATGGCTACACCTTC
TRBV27	-	few	TRBJ1-3	CATSLTPGGNTIYF	TGTGCCACCTCTTTAACGCCAGGGGGAAACACCATATATTTT
TRBV30	-	-	TRBJ1-4	CAWRSAGSLANEKLFF	TGTGCCTGGAGAAGTGCAGGGTCGTTAGCTAATGAAAAACTGTTTTTT
TRBV4-2	-	few	TRBJ1-3	CASSQDAADTIYF	TGTGCCAGCAGCCAAGATGCCGCAGACACCATATATTTT
TRBV10-3	-	-	TRBJ2-3	CAISEPLTANTDTQYF	TGTGCCATCAGTGAGCCCCTGACAGCTAATACAGATACGCAGTATTTT
TRBV10-1	TRBD1	-	TRBJ2-1	CASSESKGTGRNNEQFF	TGCGCCAGCAGTGAGTCTAAGGGGACAGGGAGGAACAATGAGCAGTTCTTC
TRBV2	-	once	TRBJ2-3	CASSEGQDTQYF	TGTGCCAGCAGTGAAGGGCAAGATACGCAGTATTTT
TRBV28	-	-	TRBJ1-1	CASSPGGVMNTEAFF	TGTGCCAGCAGTCCCGGGGGGGTAATGAACACTGAAGCTTTCTTT
TRBV18	-	-	TRBJ1-5	CASSPVGPPQHF	TGTGCCAGCTCACCAGTGGGGCCGCCCCAGCATTTT